These 9 T cell receptor beta chains were sequenced from one sample in a study of cytomegalovirus exposure and HLA in healthy donors. The PCR made use of 60 Vbeta and 13 Jbeta primers. Profiled with immunoSEQ multiplex PCR; TCRdb holds only in-frame clones, not every one. The data hold about 180,000 clones, with 75% to 85% observed a single time. Sequenced: PBMCs. The receptors originated from a man between 18 and 29 years old in good health and CMV-seronegative.

This chain links TRBV30 with TRBJ1-3; no definite D call. Between the trimmed V and J ends, which lost 1 base and 3 bases, there was a span of 13 bases. The germline V gene has CDR1 GTSNPN and CDR2 SVGIG (reference sequence). CDR3 size: 15 residues. The CDR3 DNA is TGTGCCTGGAGTGGTGGGTCTAGCTTTGGAAACACCATATATTTT. Its protein product is CAWSGGSSFGNTIYF.

The genes are TRBV29-1 and TRBJ1-4; D is perhaps TRBD1 (6 bases). V gave up 6 bases and J gave up 6 bases, with 14 bases separating them. CDR3 length: 13 amino acids. The germline V gene encodes CDR1 SQVTM and CDR2 ANQGSEA. The CDR3 reads CSVRQVRDEKLFF. CDR3 bases: TGCAGCGTCCGACAGGTTAGAGATGAAAAACTGTTTTTT.

The chain carries TRBV11-3 and TRBJ2-5; 11 bases match TRBD1. With V trimmed by 5 bases and J by 5 bases, 4 bases remained unmatched. Germline V gene lookup returns CDR1 SGHNT and CDR2 YENEEA. The CDR3 is 14 amino acids. The CDR3 region is CASSPRTGGETQYF. The CDR3 DNA follows: TGTGCCAGCAGCCCCCGGACAGGGGGCGAGACCCAGTACTTC. Full variable domain (outside the CDR3, taken from reference TRBV11-3 and TRBJ2-5): EAGVVQSPRYKIIEKKQPVAFWCNPISGHNTLYWYLQNLGQGPELLIRYENEEAVDDSQLPKDRFSAERLKGVDSTLKIQPAELGDSAVYLCASSPRTGGETQYFGPGTRLLVL.

This chain links TRBV27 with TRBJ2-7, with 9 bases identical to TRBD1. Germline values: CDR1 MNHEY, CDR2 SMNVEV (reference sequence). This CDR3 is built from 15 residues. V shed 5 bases, J shed 6 bases, and the junction held 11 bases outside the gene matches. In DNA form, the CDR3 reads TGTGCCAGCAGTCCTAGGACAGGGGAGGGGGGCGAGCAGTACTTC. Encoded protein: CASSPRTGEGGEQYF.

This clone was seen a handful of times. CDR3: CASSEGREEGTDTQYF. The CDR3 bases are TGTGCCAGCAGTGAAGGGCGGGAGGAGGGTACAGATACGCAGTATTTT. The chain links TRBV2 to TRBJ2-3; 8 nucleotides match TRBD2. Germline loops: CDR1 SNHLY, CDR2 FYNNEI. The ends lost 1 base at V and 3 bases at J; junction bases unmatched: 6. CDR3 size: 16 residues.

This clone is a singleton in its sample. V usage is TRBV5-1 and J usage is TRBJ2-7; 10 bases are shared with TRBD2. Trimming removed 4 bases from V and 0 bases from J; junction bases left unmatched: 4. Germline CDR1 SGHRS, CDR2 YFSETQ. The CDR3 consists of 15 residues. The CDR3 here is CASSLGLARSYEQYF. CDR3 in DNA: TGCGCCAGCAGCCTGGGACTAGCGCGCTCCTACGAGCAGTACTTC. The entire variable domain, with the rest obtained from reference TRBV5-1 and TRBJ2-7, is as follows: KAGVTQTPRYLIKTRGQQVTLSCSPISGHRSVSWYQQTPGQGLQFLFEYFSETQRNKGNFPGRFSGRQFSNSRSEMNVSTLELGDSALYLCASSLGLARSYEQYFGPGTRLTVT.

As regards this clone: This sample also contains other DNA sequences that code for the same CDR3. The chain is built from TRBV19 and TRBJ1-1; D perhaps matches TRBD1 (5 bases). From germline, CDR1 is LNHDA and CDR2 SQIVND (reference sequence). V shed 3 bases and J shed 6 bases, with 11 bases lying between them. The CDR3 is 13 amino acids. This CDR3 is CASSIDRGAEAFF. The CDR3 bases are TGTGCCAGTAGTATCGACAGAGGCGCTGAAGCTTTCTTT. Full variable domain (remainder filled in from reference TRBV19 and TRBJ1-1): DGGITQSPKYLFRKEGQNVTLSCEQNLNHDAMYWYRQDPGQGLRLIYYSQIVNDFQKGDIAEGYSVSREKKESFPLTVTSAQKNPTAFYLCASSIDRGAEAFFGQGTRLTVV.

V is TRBV11-3 and J is TRBJ2-1, with 9 bases lining up with TRBD1. Losses at the gene ends were 6 bases for V and 5 bases for J; bases not matched to a gene: 8. CDR3 length: 15 amino acids. The V gene's germline CDR1 is SGHNT and CDR2 YENEEA. The DNA of the CDR3 is TGTGCCAGCAGAACCGGGACAGGGACCAACAATGAGCAGTTCTTC. This sequence encodes CASRTGTGTNNEQFF. The variable domain in full, completed from reference TRBV11-3 and TRBJ2-1, reads EAGVVQSPRYKIIEKKQPVAFWCNPISGHNTLYWYLQNLGQGPELLIRYENEEAVDDSQLPKDRFSAERLKGVDSTLKIQPAELGDSAVYLCASRTGTGTNNEQFFGPGTRLTVL.

The chain couples TRBV6-5 to TRBJ2-5; D perhaps matches TRBD1 (7 bases). This CDR3 has 14 amino acids. Deletions cut 6 bases from V and 7 bases from J, with 18 bases between. From germline, CDR1 is MNHEY and CDR2 SVGAGI. CDR3 DNA: TGTGCCAGCAGCCCCAGTCGTCAGGGGGGGACCCAGTACTTC. It yields the protein CASSPSRQGGTQYF.